These 14 T cell receptor beta chains share one sample of origin, sequenced in a study of CD8+CD57+ T cells in acquired aplastic anemia. Genomic DNA, serving as template, underwent TCR beta VDJ and CDR3 profiling. MiXCR was run by TCRdb on the reads, yielding one entry per CDR3 protein. The data contain around 200,000 distinct CDR3 sequences, 48% of them singletons. Before being chosen for sequencing, patients had shown CD8+CD57+ cell expansion by flow cytometry. The sample was sorted CD4+, CD8+, or CD8+CD57+ T cells (not recorded which) from PBMCs. Receptors originate from a human donor with aplastic anemia.

The V gene is TRBV10-2, the J gene TRBJ1-1, with D tentatively TRBD1 (6 bases). The V gene lost 0 bases and the J gene lost 6 bases, with 11 bases spanning the gap. The CDR3 extends over 14 amino acids. CDR1 WSHSY and CDR2 SAAADI come from the germline V gene. The CDR3 sequence is CASSESWEGAEAFF. The CDR3 region has the DNA TGCGCCAGCAGTGAGTCTTGGGAGGGGGCTGAAGCTTTCTTT.

This clonotype was seen many times. V is TRBV5-4 and J is TRBJ1-1, with a weak D call TRBD1 (5 bases). Germline CDR1 is SGHNT and CDR2 is YYREEE (reference sequence). Trimming removed 7 bases at V and 7 bases at J, with 17 bases between. CDR3 length: 13 amino acids. The CDR3 loop reads CASGGGTVSEAFF. DNA for the CDR3: TGTGCCAGCGGAGGAGGGACGGTTAGTGAAGCTTTCTTT. The variable domain in full, completed from reference TRBV5-4 and TRBJ1-1, reads ETGVTQSPTHLIKTRGQQVTLRCSSQSGHNTVSWYQQALGQGPQFIFQYYREEENGRGNFPPRFSGLQFPNYSSELNVNALELDDSALYLCASGGGTVSEAFFGQGTRLTVV.

The gene calls are TRBV5-1 and TRBJ2-3; no clear D. The ends were cut back, 0 bases at V and 2 bases at J, with 13 bases in the middle. This CDR3 contains 16 residues. CDR1 and CDR2 from the germline V gene are SGHRS and YFSETQ. The CDR3 loop is CASSLGLRIATDTQYF. In DNA, the CDR3 is TGCGCCAGCAGCTTGGGCTTGCGGATCGCCACAGATACGCAGTATTTT.

Note on this clonotype: This could be a read error, since a much larger clone is one nucleotide away. CDR3 residues: CASRPNPNTDTQYF. CDR3 bases: TGTGCCAGCAGGCCAAACCCTAACACAGATACGCAGTATTTT. The gene calls are TRBV12-3 or TRBV12-4 and TRBJ2-3; D is unclear. This CDR3 is built from 14 residues. Trimming pared 6 bases from V and 2 bases from J, leaving 12 bases between.

This clonotype was seen ten or more times. The genes are TRBV24-1 and TRBJ2-1; TRBD2 matches at 8 bases. This CDR3 contains 13 residues. The J segment lost 4 bases and the V segment lost 8 bases, leaving 3 bases of the junction unmatched. Germline V gives CDR1 KGHDR, CDR2 SFDVKD. The CDR3 DNA sequence: TGTGCCACCACGGGAGGGGAGTACAATGAGCAGTTCTTC. Amino acids: CATTGGEYNEQFF.

The chain recombines TRBV7-2 with TRBJ2-5, with TRBD1 as a possible D gene (6 bases). Per germline, CDR1 SGHTA and CDR2 FQGNSA. V was cut by 4 bases and J by 5 bases, with 11 bases left in between. The CDR3 runs to 13 residues. In nucleotides, the CDR3 is TGTGCCAGCAGCTCAGGGGTGGAGGAGACCCAGTACTTC. It translates to CASSSGVEETQYF.

The DNA of the CDR3 is TGTGCCAGCAGCTCAGGAGGGGGCACAGATACGCAGTATTTT. Its translation is CASSSGGGTDTQYF. The chain recombines TRBV7-9 with TRBJ2-3, with D perhaps TRBD2 (6 bases). Germline CDR1 and CDR2: SEHNR and FQNEAQ (reference sequence). This CDR3 has 14 residues. The germline V and J ends were trimmed by 4 bases and 1 base, with 9 bases remaining between them.

In nucleotides, the CDR3 is TGTGCCAGTAGTCAACAGGGCGCTGGAAACACCATATATTTT. Translated, it gives CASSQQGAGNTIYF. V gene TRBV19 combines with J gene TRBJ1-3, with a tentative D call TRBD1 (6 bases). The CDR3 extends over 14 amino acids. V lost 5 bases, J lost 2 bases, and 10 bases lay in between. CDR1 and CDR2 (germline): LNHDA, SQIVND (reference sequence).

The V gene is TRBV30, the J gene TRBJ1-1; 10 nucleotides line up with TRBD1. Per the germline V gene, CDR1 is GTSNPN and CDR2 is SVGIG (reference sequence). The trim removed 5 bases at V and 8 bases at J, leaving 14 bases unmatched. There are 15 residues in the CDR3. CDR3 loop: CAWVKPGTGALEAFF. CDR3 in DNA: TGTGCCTGGGTCAAACCCGGGACAGGGGCTTTGGAAGCTTTCTTT.

This clonotype was observed once. A junction boundary mismatches the germline segment, possibly from a read error. V and J are TRBV10-2 and TRBJ2-7; 10 positions match TRBD1. Germline CDR1 and CDR2: WSHSY and SAAADI. This CDR3 has 14 residues. The CDR3 loop reads CASIPGQGNYGQYF. The CDR3 DNA reads as TGCGCCAGTATTCCGGGACAGGGGAACTACGGGCAGTACTTC.

The table lists this clonotype with many counts. The chain employs TRBV11-2 and TRBJ2-7; D perhaps matches TRBD2 (5 bases). The CDR3 totals 14 residues. Trimming took 3 bases from V and 6 from J, leaving 15 bases between them. The germline CDR1 and CDR2 sequences are SGHAT and FQNNGV. CDR3 sequence reads: CASSFLPGRGEQYF. The CDR3 DNA is TGTGCCAGCAGCTTCCTACCGGGGAGAGGCGAGCAGTACTTC.

The table lists this clonotype with a few counts. The chain combines TRBV19 with TRBJ2-7, with 7 bases aligning to TRBD1. The CDR3 sequence is 14 residues long. Germline V gives CDR1 LNHDA, CDR2 SQIVND (reference sequence). V shed 5 bases, J shed 6 bases, and the junction held 10 bases outside the gene matches. The CDR3 DNA sequence: TGTGCCAGTAGTCCCTCAGCACAGGGGCTCGAGCAGTACTTC. Residues: CASSPSAQGLEQYF.

The chain recombines TRBV27 with TRBJ2-5, with D possibly TRBD1 on 5 matching bases. The germline CDR1 and CDR2 sequences are MNHEY and SMNVEV (reference sequence). The CDR3 is made up of 14 amino acids. Trimming stripped 6 bases from V and 4 bases from J, with 15 bases between. CDR3: CASSPVREGETQYF. The CDR3 coding sequence is TGTGCCAGCAGCCCCGTCAGGGAAGGAGAGACCCAGTACTTC.

The chain is built from TRBV6-1 and TRBJ1-2; TRBD1 matches 8 bases. This CDR3 spans 14 amino acids. The germline CDR1 and CDR2 sequences are MNHNS and SASEGT. V dropped 6 bases and J dropped 3; count of bases not matched to a gene: 6. The CDR3 sequence is CASSPGGAYYGYTF. The CDR3 DNA sequence: TGTGCCAGCAGCCCAGGGGGCGCGTACTATGGCTACACCTTC.